This TCR beta chain was recorded in a study of CD8+CD57+ T cells in acquired aplastic anemia. Germline V gene lookup returns CDR1 SGHRS and CDR2 YFSETQ. This CDR3 is 14 amino acids long. Germline trimming cut 3 bases from V and 9 bases from J; bases unmatched to any gene: 5. In its sample, this clonotype was seen a few times. A much larger clone differs from this one at a single base, so this may be a read error. CDR3 and TCR beta VDJ profiling relied on a genomic DNA template. TCRdb re-called the reads through MiXCR, storing one row per CDR3 protein. Of hundreds of thousands of distinct CDR3 sequences listed, 65% to 75% are singletons.

Sequenced input: sorted CD4+, CD8+, or CD8+CD57+ T cells (not recorded which) from PBMCs. The gene calls are TRBV5-1 and TRBJ2-1; 11 bases are shared with TRBD2. The receptor's source is a human donor in good health, serving as a control. The CDR3 is CASSSGTSGSEQFF. CDR3 nucleotides: TGCGCCAGCAGCTCCGGGACTAGCGGCAGTGAGCAGTTCTTC.